This TCR beta chain appears in the sequencing data of a study of PD-1 blockade in mismatch repair-deficient tumors (dated by TCRdb to 2016 to 2017). For the study in its entirety: Between September 2013 and 2016, the trial enrolled 80 to 95 consecutive patients with about a dozen types of mismatch repair-deficient cancer, all of whom had received prior treatment and were progressing. Tumor-associated T cell clones were tracked in the peripheral blood of patients responding to PD-1 blockade by deep sequencing of TCR CDR3 regions. Broader findings and caveats from the paper: Tumor-resident clones, often undetectable in blood before treatment, expanded rapidly after pembrolizumab and then contracted, generally before radiologic responses.

A note on this clone: There is no known antigen for this receptor. One base away there is no much larger clone; base qualities are not given.

Including the terminal cysteine and phenylalanine, the CDR3 comprises 16 residues. The CDR3 DNA has 48 bases and is translated from base 1. Library creation used the immunoSEQ multiplex PCR assay. TCRdb holds this immuneACCESS table with in-frame rearrangements only. Some clones are missing; in checked studies, unresolved V genes explain under half, and the rest has no known cause. The sample table lists 90,000 to 120,000 clones, 82% of them with a count of one. The ten largest clonotypes hold roughly 6.3% of the sample. Mismatch repair deficiency was established in every enrolled patient by polymerase chain reaction or immunohistochemistry. A few patients who responded to pembrolizumab therapy underwent TCR sequencing. In the phase II trial, pembrolizumab PD-1 blockade was tested prospectively in advanced mismatch repair-deficient cancers, no matter which tissue of origin the cancers came from. Serial peripheral blood T cell samples were collected before and at multiple times after starting PD-1 blockade. The timing of each blood sample was reported as weeks after the first dose of pembrolizumab.

The chain is made from TRBV12-1 and TRBJ2-2; TRBD2 reflects the table's D call only, with no check against the DNA. TRBV12-1 is a known pseudogene. The sample was peripheral blood, taken roughly 35 weeks after starting pembrolizumab. This TCR was sampled from an adult with mismatch repair-deficient cancer. The DNA is TGTGCCAGCAGCGACGGGACTAGCGGGAGTCACGGGGAGCTGTTTTTT. It translates to CASSDGTSGSHGELFF.